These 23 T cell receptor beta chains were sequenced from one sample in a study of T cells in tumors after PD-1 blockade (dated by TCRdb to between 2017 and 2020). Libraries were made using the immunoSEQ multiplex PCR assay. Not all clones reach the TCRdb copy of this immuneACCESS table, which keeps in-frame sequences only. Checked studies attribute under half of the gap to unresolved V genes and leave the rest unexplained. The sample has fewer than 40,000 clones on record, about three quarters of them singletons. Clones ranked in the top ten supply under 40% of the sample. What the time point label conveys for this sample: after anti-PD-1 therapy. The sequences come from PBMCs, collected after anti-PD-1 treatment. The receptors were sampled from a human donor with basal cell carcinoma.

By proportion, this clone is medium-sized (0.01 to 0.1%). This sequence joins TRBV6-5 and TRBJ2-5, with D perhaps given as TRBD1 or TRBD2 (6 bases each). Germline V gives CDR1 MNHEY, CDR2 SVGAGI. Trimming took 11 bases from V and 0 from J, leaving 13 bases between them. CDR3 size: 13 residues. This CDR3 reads CAARGPDQETQYF. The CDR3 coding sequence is TGTGCCGCCCGGGGGCCAGACCAAGAGACCCAGTACTTC.

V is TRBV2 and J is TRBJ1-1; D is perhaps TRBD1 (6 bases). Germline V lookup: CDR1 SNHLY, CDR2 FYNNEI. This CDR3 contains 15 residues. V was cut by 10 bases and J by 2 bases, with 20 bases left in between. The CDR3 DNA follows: TGTGCCACCAGAATCGAAGGACAGATAAACACTGAAGCTTTCTTT. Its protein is CATRIEGQINTEAFF.

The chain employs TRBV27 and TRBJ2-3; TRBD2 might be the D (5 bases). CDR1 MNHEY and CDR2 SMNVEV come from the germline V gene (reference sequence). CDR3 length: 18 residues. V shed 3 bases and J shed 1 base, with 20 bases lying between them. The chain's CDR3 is CASSFLGLAPEGTDTQYF. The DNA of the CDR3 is TGTGCCAGCAGTTTCCTTGGTCTAGCTCCCGAGGGCACAGATACGCAGTATTTT.

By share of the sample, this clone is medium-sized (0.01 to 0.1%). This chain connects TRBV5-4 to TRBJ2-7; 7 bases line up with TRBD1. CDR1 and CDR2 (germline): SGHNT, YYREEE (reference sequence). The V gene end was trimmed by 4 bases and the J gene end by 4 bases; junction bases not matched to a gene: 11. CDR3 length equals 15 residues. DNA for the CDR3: TGTGCCAGCAGCGTATCCGGGACAGCCGATTACGAGCAGTACTTC. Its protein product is CASSVSGTADYEQYF.

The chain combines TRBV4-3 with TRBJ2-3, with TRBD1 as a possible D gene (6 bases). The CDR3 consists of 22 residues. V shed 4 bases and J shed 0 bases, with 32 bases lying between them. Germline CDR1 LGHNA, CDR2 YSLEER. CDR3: CASSRKWGQGHSTYFSTDTQYF. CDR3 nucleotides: TGCGCCAGCAGCCGAAAGTGGGGGCAAGGACACTCGACTTATTTTAGCACAGATACGCAGTATTTT.

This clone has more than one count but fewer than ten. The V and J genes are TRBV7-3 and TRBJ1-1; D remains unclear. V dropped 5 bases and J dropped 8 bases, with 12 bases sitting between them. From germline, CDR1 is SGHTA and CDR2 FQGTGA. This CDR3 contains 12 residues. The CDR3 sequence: CASSPAFREAFF. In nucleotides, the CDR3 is TGTGCCAGCAGCCCCGCCTTCAGGGAAGCTTTCTTT.

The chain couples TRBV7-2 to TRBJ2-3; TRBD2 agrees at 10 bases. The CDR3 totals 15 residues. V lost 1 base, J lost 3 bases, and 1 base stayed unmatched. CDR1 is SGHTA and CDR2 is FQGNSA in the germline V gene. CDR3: CASSLGTSGTDTQYF. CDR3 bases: TGTGCCAGCAGCTTAGGGACTAGCGGAACAGATACGCAGTATTTT.

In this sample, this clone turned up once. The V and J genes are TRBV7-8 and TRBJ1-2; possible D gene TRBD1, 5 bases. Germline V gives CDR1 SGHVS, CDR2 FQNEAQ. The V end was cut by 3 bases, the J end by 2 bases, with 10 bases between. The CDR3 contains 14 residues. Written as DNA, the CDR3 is TGTGCCAGCAGCTTCTCCGGGGGGAACTATGGCTACACCTTC. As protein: CASSFSGGNYGYTF.

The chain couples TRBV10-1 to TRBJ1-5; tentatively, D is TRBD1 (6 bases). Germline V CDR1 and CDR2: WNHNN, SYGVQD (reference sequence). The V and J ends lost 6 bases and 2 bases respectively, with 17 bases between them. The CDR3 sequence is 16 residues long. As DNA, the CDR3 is TGCGCCAGCAGCTTTATGGACAGTGGGGGCAATCAGCCCCAGCATTTT. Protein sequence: CASSFMDSGGNQPQHF.

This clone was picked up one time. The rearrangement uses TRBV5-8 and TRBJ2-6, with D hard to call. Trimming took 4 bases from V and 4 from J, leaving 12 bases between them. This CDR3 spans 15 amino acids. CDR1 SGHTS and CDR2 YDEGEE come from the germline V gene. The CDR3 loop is CASSPDPAGANVLTF. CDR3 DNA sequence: TGTGCCAGCAGCCCGGACCCCGCAGGGGCCAACGTCCTGACTTTC.

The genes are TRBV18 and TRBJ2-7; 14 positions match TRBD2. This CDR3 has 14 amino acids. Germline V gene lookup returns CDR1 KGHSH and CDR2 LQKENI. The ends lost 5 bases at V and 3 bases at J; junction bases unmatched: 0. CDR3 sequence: CASSGTSGSYEQYF. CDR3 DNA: TGTGCCAGCTCAGGGACTAGCGGGAGCTACGAGCAGTACTTC.

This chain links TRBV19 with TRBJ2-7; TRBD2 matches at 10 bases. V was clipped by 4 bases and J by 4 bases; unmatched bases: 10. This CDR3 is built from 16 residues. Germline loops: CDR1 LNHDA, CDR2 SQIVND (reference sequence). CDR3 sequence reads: CASSRSGRASSYEQYF. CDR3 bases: TGTGCCAGTAGTAGGAGCGGGAGGGCCAGTAGTTACGAGCAGTACTTC.

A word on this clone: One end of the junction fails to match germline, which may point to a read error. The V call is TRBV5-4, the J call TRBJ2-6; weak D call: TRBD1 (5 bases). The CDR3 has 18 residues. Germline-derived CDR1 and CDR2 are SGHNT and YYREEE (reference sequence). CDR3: CATSPPGYFPFGANVLTF. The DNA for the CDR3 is TGTGCCACCAGCCCGCCAGGGTATTTCCCTTTCGGGGCCAACGTCCTGACTTTC.

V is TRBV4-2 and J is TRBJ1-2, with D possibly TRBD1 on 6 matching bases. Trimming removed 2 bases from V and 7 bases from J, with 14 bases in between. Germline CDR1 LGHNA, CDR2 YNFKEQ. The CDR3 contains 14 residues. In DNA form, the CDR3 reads TGTGCCAGCAGCCAAAAGGCAGGGGAGGTTGGCTACACCTTC. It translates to CASSQKAGEVGYTF.

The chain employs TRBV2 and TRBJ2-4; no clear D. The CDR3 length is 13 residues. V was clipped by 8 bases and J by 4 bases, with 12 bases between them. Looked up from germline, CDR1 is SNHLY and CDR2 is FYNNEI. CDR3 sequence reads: CASLEDGKNIQYF. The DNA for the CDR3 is TGTGCCAGCCTTGAGGACGGAAAAAACATTCAGTACTTC.

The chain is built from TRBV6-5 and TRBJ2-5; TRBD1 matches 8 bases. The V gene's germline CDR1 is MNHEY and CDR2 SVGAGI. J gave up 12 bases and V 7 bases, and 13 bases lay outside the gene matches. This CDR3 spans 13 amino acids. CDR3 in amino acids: CASILGGQDPKYF. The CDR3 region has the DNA TGTGCCAGCATCCTAGGGGGACAGGACCCCAAGTACTTC.

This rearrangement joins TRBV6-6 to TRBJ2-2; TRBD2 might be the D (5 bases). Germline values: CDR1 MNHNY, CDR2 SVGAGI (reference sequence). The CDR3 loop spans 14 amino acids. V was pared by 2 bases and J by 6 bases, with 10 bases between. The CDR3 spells CASSYRGMAGELFF. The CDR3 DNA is TGTGCCAGCAGTTACCGGGGAATGGCCGGGGAGCTGTTTTTT.

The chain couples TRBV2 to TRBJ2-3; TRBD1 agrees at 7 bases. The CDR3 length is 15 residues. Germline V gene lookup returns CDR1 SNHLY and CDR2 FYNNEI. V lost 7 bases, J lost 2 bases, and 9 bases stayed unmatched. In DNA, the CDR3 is TGTGCCAGCAACACACAGGGGATGTACACAGATACGCAGTATTTT. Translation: CASNTQGMYTDTQYF. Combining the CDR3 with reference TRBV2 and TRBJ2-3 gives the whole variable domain EPEVTQTPSHQVTQMGQEVILRCVPISNHLYFYWYRQILGQKVEFLVSFYNNEISEKSEIFDDQFSVERPDGSNFTLKIRSTKLEDSAMYFCASNTQGMYTDTQYFGPGTRLTVL.

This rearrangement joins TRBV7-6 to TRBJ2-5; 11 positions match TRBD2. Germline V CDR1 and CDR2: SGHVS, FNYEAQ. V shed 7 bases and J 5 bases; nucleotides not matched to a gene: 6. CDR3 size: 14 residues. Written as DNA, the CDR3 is TGTGCCAGCAATAGCGGGAGGGCCCGGGAGACCCAGTACTTC. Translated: CASNSGRARETQYF.

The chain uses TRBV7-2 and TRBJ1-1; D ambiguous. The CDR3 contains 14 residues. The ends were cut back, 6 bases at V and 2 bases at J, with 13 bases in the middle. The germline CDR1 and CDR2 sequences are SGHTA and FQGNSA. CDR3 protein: CASSSQGLNTEAFF. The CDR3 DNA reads TGTGCCAGCAGTTCACAAGGCCTTAACACTGAAGCTTTCTTT.

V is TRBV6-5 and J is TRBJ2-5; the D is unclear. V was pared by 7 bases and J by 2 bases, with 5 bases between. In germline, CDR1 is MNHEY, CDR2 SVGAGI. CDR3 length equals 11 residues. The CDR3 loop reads CASTRQETQYF. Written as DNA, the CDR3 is TGTGCCAGCACCAGACAAGAGACCCAGTACTTC.

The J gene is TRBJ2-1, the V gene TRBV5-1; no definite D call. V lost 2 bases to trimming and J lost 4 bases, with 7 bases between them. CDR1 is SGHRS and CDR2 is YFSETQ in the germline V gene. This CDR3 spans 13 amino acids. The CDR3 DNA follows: TGCGCCAGCAGCTTTGACGGTTACAATGAGCAGTTCTTC. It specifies CASSFDGYNEQFF.

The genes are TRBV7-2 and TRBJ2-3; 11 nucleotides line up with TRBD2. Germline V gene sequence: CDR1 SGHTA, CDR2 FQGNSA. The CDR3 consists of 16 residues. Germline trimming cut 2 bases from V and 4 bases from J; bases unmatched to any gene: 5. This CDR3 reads CASSLSYSGGADTQYF. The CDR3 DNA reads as TGTGCCAGCAGCTTATCTTATAGCGGGGGGGCAGATACGCAGTATTTT.